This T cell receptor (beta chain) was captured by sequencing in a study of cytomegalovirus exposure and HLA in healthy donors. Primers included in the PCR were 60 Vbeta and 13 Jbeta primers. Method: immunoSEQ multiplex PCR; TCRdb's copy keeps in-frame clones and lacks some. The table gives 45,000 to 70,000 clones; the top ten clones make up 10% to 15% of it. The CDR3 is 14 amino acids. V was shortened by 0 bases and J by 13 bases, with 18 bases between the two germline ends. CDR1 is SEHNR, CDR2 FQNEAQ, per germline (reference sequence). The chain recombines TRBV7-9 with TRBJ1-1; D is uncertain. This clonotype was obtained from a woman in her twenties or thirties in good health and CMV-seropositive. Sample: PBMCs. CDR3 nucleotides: TGTGCCAGCAGCTTAGCGTTAGAGGGTTTGGTGCATTTCTTT. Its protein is CASSLALEGLVHFF.